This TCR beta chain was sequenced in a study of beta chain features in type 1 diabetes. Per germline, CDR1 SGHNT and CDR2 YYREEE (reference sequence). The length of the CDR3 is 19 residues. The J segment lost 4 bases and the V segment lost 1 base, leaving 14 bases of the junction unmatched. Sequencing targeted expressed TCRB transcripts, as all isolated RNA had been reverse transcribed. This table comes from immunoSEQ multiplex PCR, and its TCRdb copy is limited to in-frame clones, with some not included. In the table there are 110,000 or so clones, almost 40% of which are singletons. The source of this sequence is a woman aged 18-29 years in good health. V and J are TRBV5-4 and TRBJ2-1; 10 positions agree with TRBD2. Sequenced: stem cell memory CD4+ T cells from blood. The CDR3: CASSLLAGGIIRGYNEQFF. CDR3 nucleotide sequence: TGTGCCAGCAGCTTGTTAGCGGGAGGAATCATAAGAGGGTACAATGAGCAGTTCTTC.